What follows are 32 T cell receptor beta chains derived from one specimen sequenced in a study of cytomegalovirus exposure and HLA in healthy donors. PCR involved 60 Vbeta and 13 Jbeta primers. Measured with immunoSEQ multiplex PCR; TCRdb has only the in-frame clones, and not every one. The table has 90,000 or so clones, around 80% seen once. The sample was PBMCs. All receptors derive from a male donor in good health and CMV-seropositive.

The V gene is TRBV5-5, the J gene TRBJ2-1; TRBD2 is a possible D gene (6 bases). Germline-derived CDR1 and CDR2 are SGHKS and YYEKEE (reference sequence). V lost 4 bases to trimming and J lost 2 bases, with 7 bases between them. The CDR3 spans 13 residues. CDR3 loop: CASSAGPYNEQFF. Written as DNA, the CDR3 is TGTGCCAGCAGCGCGGGACCCTACAATGAGCAGTTCTTC. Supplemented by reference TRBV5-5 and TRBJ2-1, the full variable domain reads DAGVTQSPTHLIKTRGQQVTLRCSPISGHKSVSWYQQVLGQGPQFIFQYYEKEERGRGNFPDRFSARQFPNYSSELNVNALLLGDSALYLCASSAGPYNEQFFGPGTRLTVL.

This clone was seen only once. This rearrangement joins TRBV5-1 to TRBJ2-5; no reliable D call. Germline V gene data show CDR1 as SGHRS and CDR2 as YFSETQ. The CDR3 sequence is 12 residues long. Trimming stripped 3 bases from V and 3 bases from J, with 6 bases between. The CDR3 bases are TGCGCCAGCAGCTCAGGAAAAGAGACCCAGTACTTC. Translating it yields CASSSGKETQYF.

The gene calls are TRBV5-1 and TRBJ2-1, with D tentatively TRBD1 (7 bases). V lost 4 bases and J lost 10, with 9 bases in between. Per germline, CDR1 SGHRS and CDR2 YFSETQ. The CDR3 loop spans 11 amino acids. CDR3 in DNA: TGCGCCAGCAGCCCAGGGGGGGAGCAGTTCTTC. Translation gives CASSPGGEQFF.

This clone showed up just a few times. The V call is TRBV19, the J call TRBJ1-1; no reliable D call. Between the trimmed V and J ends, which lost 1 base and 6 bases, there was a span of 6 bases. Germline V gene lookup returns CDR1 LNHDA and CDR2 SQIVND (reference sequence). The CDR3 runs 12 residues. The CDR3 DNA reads TGTGCCAGTAGTATAGGACAAGCTGAAGCTTTCTTT. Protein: CASSIGQAEAFF.

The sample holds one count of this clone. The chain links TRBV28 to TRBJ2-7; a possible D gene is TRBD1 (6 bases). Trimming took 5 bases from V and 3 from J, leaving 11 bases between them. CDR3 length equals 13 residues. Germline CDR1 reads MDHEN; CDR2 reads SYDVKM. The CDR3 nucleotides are TGTGCCAGCAGTACAGGGAACCGCTACGAGCAGTACTTC. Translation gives CASSTGNRYEQYF.

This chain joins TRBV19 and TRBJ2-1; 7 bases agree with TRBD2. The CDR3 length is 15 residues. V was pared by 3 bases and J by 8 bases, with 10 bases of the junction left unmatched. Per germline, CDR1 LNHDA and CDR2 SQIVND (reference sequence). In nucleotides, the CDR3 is TGTGCCAGTAGTATGGGCCTAGCGGTTTGGGATGAGCAGTTCTTC. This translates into CASSMGLAVWDEQFF.

The CDR3 region is CASSFGTGGTDTQYF. As DNA, the CDR3 is TGTGCCAGCAGCTTCGGGACAGGAGGCACAGATACGCAGTATTTT. The V call is TRBV7-3, the J call TRBJ2-3, with 8 bases lining up with TRBD1. Trimming removed 3 bases from V and 1 base from J; junction bases left unmatched: 3. Germline V gene data show CDR1 as SGHTA and CDR2 as FQGTGA. CDR3 length: 15 residues.

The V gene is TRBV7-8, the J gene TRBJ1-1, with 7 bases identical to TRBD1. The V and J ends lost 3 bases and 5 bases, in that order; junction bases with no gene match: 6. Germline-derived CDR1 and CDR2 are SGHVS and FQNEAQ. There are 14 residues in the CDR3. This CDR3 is CASSFTGERTEAFF. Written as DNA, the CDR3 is TGTGCCAGCAGCTTCACAGGGGAGCGGACTGAAGCTTTCTTT.

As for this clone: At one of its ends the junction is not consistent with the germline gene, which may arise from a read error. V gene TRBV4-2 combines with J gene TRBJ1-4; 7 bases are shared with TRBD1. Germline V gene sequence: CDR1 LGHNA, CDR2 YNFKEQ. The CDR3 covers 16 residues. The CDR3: CASTQQGSATNEKLFF. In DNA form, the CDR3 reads TGTGCCAGCACCCAACAGGGGTCGGCAACTAATGAAAAACTGTTTTTT.

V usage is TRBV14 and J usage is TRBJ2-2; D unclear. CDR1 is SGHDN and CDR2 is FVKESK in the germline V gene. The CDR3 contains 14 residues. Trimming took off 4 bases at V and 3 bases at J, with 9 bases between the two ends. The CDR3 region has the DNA TGTGCCAGCAGCCCCCGCGCGTACACCGGGGAGCTGTTTTTT. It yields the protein CASSPRAYTGELFF.

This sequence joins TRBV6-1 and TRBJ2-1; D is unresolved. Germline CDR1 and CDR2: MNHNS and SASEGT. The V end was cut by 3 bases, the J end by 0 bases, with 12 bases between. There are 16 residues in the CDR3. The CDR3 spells CASSDPLASSYNEQFF. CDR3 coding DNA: TGTGCCAGCAGTGACCCCCTTGCCAGCTCCTACAATGAGCAGTTCTTC.

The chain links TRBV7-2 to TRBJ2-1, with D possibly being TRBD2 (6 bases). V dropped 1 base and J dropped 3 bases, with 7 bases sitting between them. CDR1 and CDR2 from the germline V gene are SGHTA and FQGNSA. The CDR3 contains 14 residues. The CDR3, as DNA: TGTGCCAGCAGCTTAGGGGGGGACTACAATGAGCAGTTCTTC. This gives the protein CASSLGGDYNEQFF.

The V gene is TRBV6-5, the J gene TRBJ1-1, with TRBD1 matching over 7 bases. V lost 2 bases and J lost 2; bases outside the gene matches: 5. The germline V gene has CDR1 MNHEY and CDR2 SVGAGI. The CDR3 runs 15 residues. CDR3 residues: CASSYRGQANTEAFF. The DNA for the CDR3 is TGTGCCAGCAGTTACCGAGGACAGGCCAACACTGAAGCTTTCTTT.

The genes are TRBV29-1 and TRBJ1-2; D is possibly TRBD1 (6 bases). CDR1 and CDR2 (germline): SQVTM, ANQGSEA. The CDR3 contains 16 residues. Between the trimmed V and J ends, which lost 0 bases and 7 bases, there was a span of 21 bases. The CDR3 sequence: CSVEDPAQGRACGYTF. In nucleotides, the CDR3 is TGCAGCGTTGAAGATCCGGCACAGGGAAGGGCCTGTGGCTACACCTTC.

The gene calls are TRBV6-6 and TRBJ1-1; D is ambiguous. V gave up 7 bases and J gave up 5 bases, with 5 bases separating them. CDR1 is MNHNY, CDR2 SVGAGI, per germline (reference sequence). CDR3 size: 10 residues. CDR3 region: CASTGTEAFF. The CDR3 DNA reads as TGTGCCAGCACGGGAACTGAAGCTTTCTTT.

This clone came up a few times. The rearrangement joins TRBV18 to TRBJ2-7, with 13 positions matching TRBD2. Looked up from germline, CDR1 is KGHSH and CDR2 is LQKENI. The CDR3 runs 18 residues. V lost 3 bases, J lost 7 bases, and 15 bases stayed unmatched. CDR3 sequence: CASSPTSGGNRGASEQYF. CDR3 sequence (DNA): TGTGCCAGCTCACCGACTAGCGGGGGGAATAGGGGAGCCAGTGAGCAGTACTTC.

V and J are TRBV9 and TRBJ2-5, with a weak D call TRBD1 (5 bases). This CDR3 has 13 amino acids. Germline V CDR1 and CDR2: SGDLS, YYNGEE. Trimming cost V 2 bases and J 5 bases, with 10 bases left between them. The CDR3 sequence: CASSVRAAETQYF. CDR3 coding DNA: TGTGCCAGCAGCGTCAGGGCTGCTGAGACCCAGTACTTC.

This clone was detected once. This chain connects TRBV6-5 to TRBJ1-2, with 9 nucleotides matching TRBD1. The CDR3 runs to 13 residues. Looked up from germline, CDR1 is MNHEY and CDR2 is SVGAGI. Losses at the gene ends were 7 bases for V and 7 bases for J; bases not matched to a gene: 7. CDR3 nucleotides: TGTGCCAGCACCCACCAGGACAGGGGTGGCTACACCTTC. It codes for CASTHQDRGGYTF.

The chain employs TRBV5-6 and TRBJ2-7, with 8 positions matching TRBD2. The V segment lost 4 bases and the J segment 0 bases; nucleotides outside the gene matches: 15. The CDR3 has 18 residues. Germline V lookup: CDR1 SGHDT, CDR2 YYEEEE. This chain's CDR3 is CASSPAAGVNRLSYEQYF. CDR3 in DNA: TGTGCCAGCAGCCCAGCAGCGGGAGTTAACAGACTCTCCTACGAGCAGTACTTC.

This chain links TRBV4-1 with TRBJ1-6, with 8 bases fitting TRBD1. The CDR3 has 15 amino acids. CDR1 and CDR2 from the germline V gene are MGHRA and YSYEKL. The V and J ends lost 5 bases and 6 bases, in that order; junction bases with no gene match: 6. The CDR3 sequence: CASSSRTGINSPLHF. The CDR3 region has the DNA TGCGCCAGCAGCTCCAGGACAGGGATTAATTCACCCCTCCACTTT.

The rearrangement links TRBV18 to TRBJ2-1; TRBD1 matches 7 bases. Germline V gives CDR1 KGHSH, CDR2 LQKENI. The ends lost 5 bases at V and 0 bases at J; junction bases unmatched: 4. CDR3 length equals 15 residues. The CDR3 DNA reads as TGTGCCAGCTCATCCAGACAGGGCTCCTACAATGAGCAGTTCTTC. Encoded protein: CASSSRQGSYNEQFF.

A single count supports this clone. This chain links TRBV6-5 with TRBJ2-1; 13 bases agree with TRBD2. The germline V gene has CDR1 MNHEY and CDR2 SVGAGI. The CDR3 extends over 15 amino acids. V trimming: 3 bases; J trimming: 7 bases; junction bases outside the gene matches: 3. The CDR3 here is CASSYTLAGGNEQFF. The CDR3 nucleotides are TGTGCCAGCAGTTATACACTAGCGGGGGGGAATGAGCAGTTCTTC.

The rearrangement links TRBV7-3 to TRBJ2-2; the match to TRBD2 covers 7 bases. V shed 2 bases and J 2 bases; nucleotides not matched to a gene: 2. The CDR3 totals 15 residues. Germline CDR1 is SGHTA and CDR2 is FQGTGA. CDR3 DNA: TGTGCCAGCAGCTTAGGGGGGGTAAACACCGGGGAGCTGTTTTTT. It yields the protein CASSLGGVNTGELFF. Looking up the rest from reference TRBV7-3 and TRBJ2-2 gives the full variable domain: GAGVSQTPSNKVTEKGKYVELRCDPISGHTALYWYRQSLGQGPEFLIYFQGTGAADDSGLPNDRFFAVRPEGSVSTLKIQRTERGDSAVYLCASSLGGVNTGELFFGEGSRLTVL.

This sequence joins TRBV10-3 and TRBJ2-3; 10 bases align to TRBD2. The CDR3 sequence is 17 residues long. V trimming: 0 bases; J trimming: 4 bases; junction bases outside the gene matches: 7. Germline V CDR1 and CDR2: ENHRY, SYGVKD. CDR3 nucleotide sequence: TGTGCCATCAGTGAGTCGACTAGCGGGTTTTTGGCAGATACGCAGTATTTT. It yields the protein CAISESTSGFLADTQYF.

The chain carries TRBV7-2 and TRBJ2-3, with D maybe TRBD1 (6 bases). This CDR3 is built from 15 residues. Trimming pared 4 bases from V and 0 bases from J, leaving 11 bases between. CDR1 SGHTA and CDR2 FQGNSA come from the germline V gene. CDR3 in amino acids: CASSSNRVSTDTQYF. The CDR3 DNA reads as TGTGCCAGCAGCTCGAACAGGGTCAGCACAGATACGCAGTATTTT.

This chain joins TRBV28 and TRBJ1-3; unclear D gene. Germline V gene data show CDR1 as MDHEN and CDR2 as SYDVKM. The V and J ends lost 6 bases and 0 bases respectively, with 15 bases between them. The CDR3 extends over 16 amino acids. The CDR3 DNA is TGTGCCAGCAGGTCTAATGGACTGAACTCTGGAAACACCATATATTTT. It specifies CASRSNGLNSGNTIYF. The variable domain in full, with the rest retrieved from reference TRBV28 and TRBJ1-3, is DVKVTQSSRYLVKRTGEKVFLECVQDMDHENMFWYRQDPGLGLRLIYFSYDVKMKEKGDIPEGYSVSREKKERFSLILESASTNQTSMYLCASRSNGLNSGNTIYFGEGSWLTVV.

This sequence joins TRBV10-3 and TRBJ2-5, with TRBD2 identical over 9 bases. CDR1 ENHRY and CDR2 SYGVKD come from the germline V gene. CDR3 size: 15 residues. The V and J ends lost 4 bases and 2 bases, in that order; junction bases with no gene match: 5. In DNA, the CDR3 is TGTGCCATCAGTGCAGGGCTAGCGGGACAAGAGACCCAGTACTTC. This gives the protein CAISAGLAGQETQYF.

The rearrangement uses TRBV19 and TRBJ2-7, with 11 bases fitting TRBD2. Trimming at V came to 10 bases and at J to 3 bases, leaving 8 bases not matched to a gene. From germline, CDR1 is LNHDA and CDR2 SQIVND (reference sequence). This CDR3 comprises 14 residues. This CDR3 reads CATQATSGIYEQYF. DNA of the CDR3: TGTGCCACCCAGGCGACTAGCGGGATCTACGAGCAGTACTTC.

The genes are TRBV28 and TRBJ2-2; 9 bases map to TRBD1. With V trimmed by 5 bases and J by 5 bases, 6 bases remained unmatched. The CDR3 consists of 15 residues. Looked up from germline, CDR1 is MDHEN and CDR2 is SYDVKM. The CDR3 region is CASSGQGRRTGELFF. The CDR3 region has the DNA TGTGCCAGCAGTGGACAGGGGCGCCGGACCGGGGAGCTGTTTTTT.

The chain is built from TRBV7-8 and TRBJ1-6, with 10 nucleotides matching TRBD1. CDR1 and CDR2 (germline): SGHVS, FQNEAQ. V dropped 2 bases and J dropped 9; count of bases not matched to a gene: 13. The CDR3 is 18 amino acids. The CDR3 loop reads CASSLLDPGQGMFSPLHF. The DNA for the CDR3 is TGTGCCAGCAGCTTACTTGATCCGGGACAGGGGATGTTTTCACCCCTCCACTTT.

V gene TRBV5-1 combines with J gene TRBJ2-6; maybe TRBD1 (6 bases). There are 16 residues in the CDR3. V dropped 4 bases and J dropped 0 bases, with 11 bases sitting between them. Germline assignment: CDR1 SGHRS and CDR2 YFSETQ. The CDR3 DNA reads TGCGCCAGCAGCGGAACAGGGATCTCTGGGGCCAACGTCCTGACTTTC. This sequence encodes CASSGTGISGANVLTF.

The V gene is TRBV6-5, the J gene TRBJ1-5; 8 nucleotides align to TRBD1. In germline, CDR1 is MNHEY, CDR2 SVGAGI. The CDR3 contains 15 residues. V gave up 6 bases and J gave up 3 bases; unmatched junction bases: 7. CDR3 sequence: CASSQGANPNQPQHF. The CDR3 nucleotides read TGTGCCAGCAGCCAGGGGGCGAACCCCAATCAGCCCCAGCATTTT.